These 15 T cell receptor beta chains share one sample of origin, sequenced in a study of blood T cell repertoires in COVID-19. This table comes from immunoSEQ multiplex PCR, and its TCRdb copy is limited to in-frame clones, with some not included. The sample carries 200,000 to 300,000 clones, 85% recorded once. The material sequenced was peripheral blood. These receptor sequences come from a man in his fifties with COVID-19, enrolled during active disease.

The V gene is TRBV3-1 (or the pseudogene TRBV3-2), the J gene TRBJ2-1, with no clear D. V was shortened by 3 bases and J by 5 bases, with 8 bases between the two germline ends. Germline lookup yields CDR1 LGHDT and CDR2 YNNKEL (reference sequence). This CDR3 comprises 13 residues. DNA of the CDR3: TGTGCCAGCAGCCAGTCGCAGAACAATGAGCAGTTCTTC. As protein: CASSQSQNNEQFF.

This sequence joins TRBV7-9 and TRBJ2-1, with 8 bases that match TRBD2. Germline CDR1 is SEHNR and CDR2 is FQNEAQ (reference sequence). The CDR3 contains 12 residues. V was pared by 2 bases and J by 15 bases, with 6 bases of the junction left unmatched. The DNA of the CDR3 is TGTGCCAGCAGCTTATCCGGGGGGGATTCGTTCTTC. The encoded protein is CASSLSGGDSFF. Supplemented by reference TRBV7-9 and TRBJ2-1, the full variable domain reads DTGVSQNPRHKITKRGQNVTFRCDPISEHNRLYWYRQTLGQGPEFLTYFQNEAQLEKSRLLSDRFSAERPKGSFSTLEIQRTEQGDSAMYLCASSLSGGDSFFGPGTRLTVL.

A note on this clone: At one of its ends the junction is not consistent with the germline gene, which may arise from a read error. V gene TRBV7-4 combines with J gene TRBJ2-3, with a tentative D call TRBD2 (5 bases). The CDR3 has 15 amino acids. CDR1 is SGHVT and CDR2 is SQSDAQ in the germline V gene. CDR3 DNA: TGTGCCGGCAGAACGGAAACTAGAGACACAGATACGCAGTATTTT. Translating it yields CAGRTETRDTDTQYF. The entire variable domain, with the rest obtained from reference TRBV7-4 and TRBJ2-3, is as follows: GAGVSQSPRYKVAKRGRDVALRCDSISGHVTLYWYRQTLGQGSEVLTYSQSDAQRDKSGRPSGRFSAERPERSVSTLKIQRTEQGDSAVYLCAGRTETRDTDTQYFGPGTRLTVL.

The V call is TRBV24-1, the J call TRBJ1-1, with 7 positions matching TRBD1. The CDR3 is 15 residues long. Germline trimming cut 4 bases from V and 5 bases from J; bases unmatched to any gene: 9. Germline CDR1 KGHDR, CDR2 SFDVKD. In DNA form, the CDR3 reads TGTGCCACCAGTGACTCAGGGGGTGGAAGGACTGAAGCTTTCTTT. The encoded protein is CATSDSGGGRTEAFF.

This clone has more than one count but fewer than ten. The same CDR3 also results from other DNA sequences found in this sample. V and J are TRBV7-9 and TRBJ1-2, with a possible D match to TRBD1 (6 bases). The CDR3 consists of 13 residues. The V gene's germline CDR1 is SEHNR and CDR2 FQNEAQ (reference sequence). The V gene lost 1 base and the J gene lost 8 bases, with 11 bases spanning the gap. CDR3 DNA: TGTGCCAGCAGCTTAGGTACAGGGTACGGCTACACCTTC. Amino acids: CASSLGTGYGYTF.

J is TRBJ1-2 and V is TRBV6-2 or TRBV6-3, with unresolved D. Looked up from germline, CDR1 is MNHEY and CDR2 is SVGEGT. V was cut by 4 bases and J by 8 bases, with 11 bases left in between. The CDR3 runs 12 residues. CDR3 coding DNA: TGTGCCAGCAGTTCTCGGATGCGGGGCTACACCTTC. This codes for CASSSRMRGYTF.

This chain uses TRBV19 with TRBJ2-2, with 9 nucleotides matching TRBD1. The CDR3 sequence is 16 residues long. The germline gives CDR1 LNHDA, CDR2 SQIVND (reference sequence). Trimming removed 7 bases from V and 2 bases from J; junction bases left unmatched: 8. CDR3 amino acids: CASTRTGASNTGELFF. The CDR3, as DNA: TGTGCCAGTACTCGGACAGGGGCCTCAAACACCGGGGAGCTGTTTTTT.

There are a few counts of this clone. Different DNA sequences within this sample yield the same CDR3. This chain joins TRBV30 and TRBJ1-2; 12 nucleotides agree with TRBD1. With 2 bases clipped from V and 2 bases from J, the junction kept 3 bases outside the gene matches. Germline loops: CDR1 GTSNPN, CDR2 SVGIG (reference sequence). The CDR3 runs to 15 residues. The CDR3 reads CAWSTGTGGNYGYTF. The CDR3 DNA is TGTGCCTGGAGTACCGGGACAGGGGGCAACTATGGCTACACCTTC.

V is TRBV6-6 and J is TRBJ2-4; TRBD2 aligns across 9 bases. The germline V gene has CDR1 MNHNY and CDR2 SVGAGI (reference sequence). Trimming at V came to 6 bases and at J to 9 bases, leaving 6 bases not matched to a gene. The CDR3 covers 13 residues. The CDR3 is CASRRTSEPIQYF. CDR3 in DNA: TGTGCCAGCAGAAGGACTAGCGAGCCCATTCAGTACTTC.

The V and J genes are TRBV9 and TRBJ2-7; D remains ambiguous. The CDR3 contains 15 residues. Trimming cost V 3 bases and J 5 bases, with 18 bases left between them. The germline V gene encodes CDR1 SGDLS and CDR2 YYNGEE. CDR3 DNA sequence: TGTGCCAGCAGCGGGGCCTCTGCCTTGCAGGACGAGCAGTACTTC. This gives the protein CASSGASALQDEQYF.

Here the CDR3 reads CASSHLSGQGQETQYF. The CDR3 coding sequence is TGTGCCAGCAGCCATCTCTCGGGACAGGGGCAAGAGACCCAGTACTTC. The chain couples TRBV4-2 to TRBJ2-5; the match to TRBD1 covers 10 bases. Germline CDR1 and CDR2: LGHNA and YNFKEQ. Trimming removed 3 bases from V and 2 bases from J; junction bases left unmatched: 6. CDR3 length equals 16 residues.

The rearrangement links TRBV6-5 to TRBJ1-2; D gene uncertain. V was clipped by 2 bases and J by 7 bases, with 8 bases between them. CDR1 is MNHEY and CDR2 is SVGAGI in the germline V gene. The CDR3 extends over 12 amino acids. This CDR3 is CASSYATGGYTF. CDR3 bases: TGTGCCAGCAGTTACGCCACGGGTGGCTACACCTTC.

V is TRBV3-1 (or the pseudogene TRBV3-2) and J is TRBJ1-1; D gene ambiguous. This CDR3 has 11 residues. The V end was cut by 4 bases, the J end by 7 bases, with 7 bases between. Germline loops: CDR1 LGHDT, CDR2 YNNKEL (reference sequence). DNA of the CDR3: TGTGCCAGCAGCCGCGGTGTTGAAGCTTTCTTT. Translating gives CASSRGVEAFF.

The rearrangement links TRBV6-5 to TRBJ1-2; a possible D gene is TRBD1 (5 bases). Trimming removed 2 bases at V and 3 bases at J, with 7 bases between. This CDR3 has 13 amino acids. Germline loops: CDR1 MNHEY, CDR2 SVGAGI. CDR3 amino acids: CASSYKGDYGYTF. The CDR3 bases are TGTGCCAGCAGTTACAAAGGGGACTATGGCTACACCTTC.

The J gene is TRBJ2-3, the V gene TRBV6-5; D is perhaps TRBD2 (5 bases). Germline V gene lookup returns CDR1 MNHEY and CDR2 SVGAGI. The CDR3 contains 15 residues. Trimming left V 0 bases short and J 0 bases short, with 7 bases between. CDR3 sequence reads: CASSYSGASTDTQYF. The CDR3 nucleotides are TGTGCCAGCAGTTACTCGGGAGCGAGCACAGATACGCAGTATTTT.